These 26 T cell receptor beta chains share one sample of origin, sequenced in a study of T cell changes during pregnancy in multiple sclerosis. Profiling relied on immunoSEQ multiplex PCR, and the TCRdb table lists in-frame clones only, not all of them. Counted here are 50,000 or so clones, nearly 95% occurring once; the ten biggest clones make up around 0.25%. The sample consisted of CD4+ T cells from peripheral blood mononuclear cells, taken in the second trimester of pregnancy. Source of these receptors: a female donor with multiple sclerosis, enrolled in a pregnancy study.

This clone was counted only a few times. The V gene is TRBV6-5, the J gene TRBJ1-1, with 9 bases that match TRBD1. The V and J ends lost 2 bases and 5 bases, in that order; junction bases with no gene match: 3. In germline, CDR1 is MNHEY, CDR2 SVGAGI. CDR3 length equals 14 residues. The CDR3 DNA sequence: TGTGCCAGCAGTTACGACAGGGGGGTTACTGAAGCTTTCTTT. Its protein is CASSYDRGVTEAFF.

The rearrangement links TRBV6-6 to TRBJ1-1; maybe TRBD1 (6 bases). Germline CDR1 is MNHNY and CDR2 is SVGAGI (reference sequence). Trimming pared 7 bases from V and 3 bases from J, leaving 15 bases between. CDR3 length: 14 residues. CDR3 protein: CASTLQGRDTEAFF. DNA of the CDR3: TGTGCCAGCACCCTACAGGGTAGAGACACTGAAGCTTTCTTT.

CDR3 DNA sequence: TGCGCCAGCAGCCAAGGATTCCTTTCAGGGCTAGGCTACACCTTC. This translates into CASSQGFLSGLGYTF. The chain employs TRBV4-1 and TRBJ1-2; D perhaps matches TRBD1 (5 bases). Trimming took 1 base from V and 8 from J, leaving 17 bases between them. The CDR3 spans 15 residues. Germline V gene sequence: CDR1 MGHRA, CDR2 YSYEKL.

CDR3 sequence: CAISELAGGENEQFF. In nucleotides, the CDR3 is TGTGCCATCAGTGAACTAGCGGGAGGAGAGAATGAGCAGTTCTTC. The chain uses TRBV10-3 and TRBJ2-1, with 12 bases matching TRBD2. Germline trimming cut 3 bases from V and 7 bases from J; bases unmatched to any gene: 4. The CDR3 has 15 residues. Germline V gives CDR1 ENHRY, CDR2 SYGVKD.

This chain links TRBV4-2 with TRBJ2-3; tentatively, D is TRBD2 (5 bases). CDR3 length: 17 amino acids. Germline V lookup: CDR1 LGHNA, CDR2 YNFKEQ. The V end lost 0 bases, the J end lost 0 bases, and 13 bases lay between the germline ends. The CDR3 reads CASSQDAPRVSTDTQYF. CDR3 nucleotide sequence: TGTGCCAGCAGCCAAGACGCCCCGAGGGTCAGCACAGATACGCAGTATTTT.

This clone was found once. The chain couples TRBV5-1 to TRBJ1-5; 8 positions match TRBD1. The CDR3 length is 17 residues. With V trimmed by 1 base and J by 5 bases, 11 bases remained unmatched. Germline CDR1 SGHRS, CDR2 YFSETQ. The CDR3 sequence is CASSLTAVQGADQPQHF. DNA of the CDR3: TGCGCCAGCAGCTTGACGGCAGTTCAGGGGGCGGATCAGCCCCAGCATTTT.

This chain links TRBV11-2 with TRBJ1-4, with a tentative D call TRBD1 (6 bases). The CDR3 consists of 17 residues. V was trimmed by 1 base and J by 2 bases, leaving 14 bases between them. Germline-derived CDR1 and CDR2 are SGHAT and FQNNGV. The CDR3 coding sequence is TGTGCCAGCAGCTTAGGATACAGGGCAGGGACTAATGAAAAACTGTTTTTT. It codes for CASSLGYRAGTNEKLFF.

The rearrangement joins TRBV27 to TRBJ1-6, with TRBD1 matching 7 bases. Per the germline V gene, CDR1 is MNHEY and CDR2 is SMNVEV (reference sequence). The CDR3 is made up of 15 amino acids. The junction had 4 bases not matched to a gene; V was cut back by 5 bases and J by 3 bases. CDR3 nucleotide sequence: TGTGCCAGCAGTCAAGGGACAGTCTATAATTCACCCCTCCACTTT. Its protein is CASSQGTVYNSPLHF.

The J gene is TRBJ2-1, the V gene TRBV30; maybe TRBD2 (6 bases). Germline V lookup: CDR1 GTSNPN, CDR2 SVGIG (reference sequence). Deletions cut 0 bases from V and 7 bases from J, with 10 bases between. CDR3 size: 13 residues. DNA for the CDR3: TGTGCCTGGAGTGTAGGGCTAGCGAATGAGCAGTTCTTC. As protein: CAWSVGLANEQFF.

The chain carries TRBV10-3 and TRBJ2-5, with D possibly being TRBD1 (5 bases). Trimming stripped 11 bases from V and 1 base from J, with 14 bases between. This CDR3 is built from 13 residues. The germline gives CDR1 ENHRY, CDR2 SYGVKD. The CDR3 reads CAAQDAAQETQYF. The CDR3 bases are TGTGCCGCACAGGACGCCGCCCAAGAGACCCAGTACTTC.

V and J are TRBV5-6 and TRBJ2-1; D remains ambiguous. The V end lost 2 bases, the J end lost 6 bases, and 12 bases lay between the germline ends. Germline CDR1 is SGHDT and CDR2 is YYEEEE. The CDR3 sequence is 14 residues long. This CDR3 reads CASSFSGTVNEQFF. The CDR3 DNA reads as TGTGCCAGCAGCTTTAGTGGCACAGTCAATGAGCAGTTCTTC.

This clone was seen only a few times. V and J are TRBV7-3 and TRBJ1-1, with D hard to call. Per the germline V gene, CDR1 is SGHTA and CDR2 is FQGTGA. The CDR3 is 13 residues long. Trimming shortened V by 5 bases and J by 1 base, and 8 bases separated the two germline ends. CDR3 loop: CASSPYGNTEAFF. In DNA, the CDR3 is TGTGCCAGCAGCCCCTATGGGAACACTGAAGCTTTCTTT.

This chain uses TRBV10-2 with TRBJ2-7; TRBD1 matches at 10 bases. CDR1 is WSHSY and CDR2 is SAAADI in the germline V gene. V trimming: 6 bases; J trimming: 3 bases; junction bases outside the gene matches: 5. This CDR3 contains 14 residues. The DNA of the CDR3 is TGCGCCAGCAGCCGGGACAGGGGATTCTACGAGCAGTACTTC. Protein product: CASSRDRGFYEQYF.

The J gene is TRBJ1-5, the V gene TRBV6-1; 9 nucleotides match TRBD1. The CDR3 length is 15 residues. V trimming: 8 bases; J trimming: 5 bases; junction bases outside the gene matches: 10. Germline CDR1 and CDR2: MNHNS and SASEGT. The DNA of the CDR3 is TGTGCCAGCTCCCCGGGACAGGGTGTGGATCAGCCCCAGCATTTT. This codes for CASSPGQGVDQPQHF.

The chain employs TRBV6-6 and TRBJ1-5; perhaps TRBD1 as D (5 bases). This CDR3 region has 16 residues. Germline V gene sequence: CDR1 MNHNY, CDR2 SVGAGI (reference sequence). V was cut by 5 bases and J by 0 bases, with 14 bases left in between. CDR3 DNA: TGTGCCAGCAGTCCGGGGGGGATTTATAGCAATCAGCCCCAGCATTTT. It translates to CASSPGGIYSNQPQHF.

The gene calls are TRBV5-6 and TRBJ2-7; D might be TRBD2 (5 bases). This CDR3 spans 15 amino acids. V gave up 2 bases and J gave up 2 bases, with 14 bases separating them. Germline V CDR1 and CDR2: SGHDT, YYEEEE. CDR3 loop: CASSFRAPGAYEQYF. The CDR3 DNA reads TGTGCCAGCAGCTTCCGAGCCCCCGGGGCCTACGAGCAGTACTTC.

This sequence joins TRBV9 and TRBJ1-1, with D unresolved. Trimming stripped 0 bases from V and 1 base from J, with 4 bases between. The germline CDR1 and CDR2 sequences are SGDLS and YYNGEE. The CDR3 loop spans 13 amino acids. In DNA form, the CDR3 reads TGTGCCAGCAGCGTAGGGAGGAACACTGAAGCTTTCTTT. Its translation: CASSVGRNTEAFF. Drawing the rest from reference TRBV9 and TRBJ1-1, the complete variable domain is DSGVTQTPKHLITATGQRVTLRCSPRSGDLSVYWYQQSLDQGLQFLIQYYNGEERAKGNILERFSAQQFPDLHSELNLSSLELGDSALYFCASSVGRNTEAFFGQGTRLTVV.

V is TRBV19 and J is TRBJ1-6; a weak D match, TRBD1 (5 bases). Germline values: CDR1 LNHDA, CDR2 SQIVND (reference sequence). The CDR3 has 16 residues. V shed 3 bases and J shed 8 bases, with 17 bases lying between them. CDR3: CASSMGTGLGHSPLHF. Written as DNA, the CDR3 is TGTGCCAGTAGTATGGGTACAGGACTAGGCCATTCACCCCTCCACTTT.

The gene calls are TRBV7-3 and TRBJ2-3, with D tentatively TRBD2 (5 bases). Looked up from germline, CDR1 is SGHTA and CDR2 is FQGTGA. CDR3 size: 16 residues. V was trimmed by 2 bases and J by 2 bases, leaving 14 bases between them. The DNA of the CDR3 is TGTGCCAGCAGCTTAGCAATACTAGGGTCCACAGATACGCAGTATTTT. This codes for CASSLAILGSTDTQYF.

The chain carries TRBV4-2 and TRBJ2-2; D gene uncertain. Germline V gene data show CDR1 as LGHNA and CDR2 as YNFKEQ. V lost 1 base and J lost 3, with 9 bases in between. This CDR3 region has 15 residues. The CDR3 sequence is CASSQGWLDTGELFF. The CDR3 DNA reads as TGTGCCAGCAGCCAAGGTTGGCTAGACACCGGGGAGCTGTTTTTT.

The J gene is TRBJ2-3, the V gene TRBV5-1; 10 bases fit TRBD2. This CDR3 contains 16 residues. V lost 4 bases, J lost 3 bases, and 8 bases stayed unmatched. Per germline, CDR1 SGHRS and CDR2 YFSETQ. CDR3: CASSVGERGGTDTQYF. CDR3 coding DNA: TGCGCCAGCAGCGTCGGGGAGCGGGGGGGGACAGATACGCAGTATTTT.

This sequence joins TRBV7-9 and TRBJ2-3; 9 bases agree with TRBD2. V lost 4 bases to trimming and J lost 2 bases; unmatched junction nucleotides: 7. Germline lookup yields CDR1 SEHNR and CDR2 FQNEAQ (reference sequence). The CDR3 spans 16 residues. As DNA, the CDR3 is TGTGCCAGCAGCTCGGGGGCTAGCGGGGCCACAGATACGCAGTATTTT. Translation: CASSSGASGATDTQYF.

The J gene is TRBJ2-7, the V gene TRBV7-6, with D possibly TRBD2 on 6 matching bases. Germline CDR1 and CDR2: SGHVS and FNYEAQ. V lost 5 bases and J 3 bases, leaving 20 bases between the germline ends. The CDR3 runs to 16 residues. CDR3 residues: CASSPRPPGADYEQYF. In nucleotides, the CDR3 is TGTGCCAGCAGCCCTAGGCCCCCGGGAGCAGACTACGAGCAGTACTTC.

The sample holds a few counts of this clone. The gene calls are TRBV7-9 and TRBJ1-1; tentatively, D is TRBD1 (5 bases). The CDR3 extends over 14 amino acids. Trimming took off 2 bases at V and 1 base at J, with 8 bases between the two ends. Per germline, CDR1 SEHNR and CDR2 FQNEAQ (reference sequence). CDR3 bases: TGTGCCAGCAGCTTAACCACAGGGAACACTGAAGCTTTCTTT. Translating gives CASSLTTGNTEAFF.

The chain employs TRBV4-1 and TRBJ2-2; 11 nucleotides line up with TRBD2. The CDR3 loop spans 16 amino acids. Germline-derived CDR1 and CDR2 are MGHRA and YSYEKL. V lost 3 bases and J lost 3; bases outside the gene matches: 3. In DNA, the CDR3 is TGCGCCAGCAGCCAGGGGGGACTAGCGGACACCGGGGAGCTGTTTTTT. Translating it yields CASSQGGLADTGELFF.

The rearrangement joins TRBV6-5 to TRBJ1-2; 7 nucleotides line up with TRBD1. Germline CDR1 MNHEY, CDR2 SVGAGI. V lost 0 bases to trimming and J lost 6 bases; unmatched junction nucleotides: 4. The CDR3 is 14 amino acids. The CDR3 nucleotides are TGTGCCAGCAGTTACTCGACAGGGACCCATGGCTACACCTTC. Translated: CASSYSTGTHGYTF.